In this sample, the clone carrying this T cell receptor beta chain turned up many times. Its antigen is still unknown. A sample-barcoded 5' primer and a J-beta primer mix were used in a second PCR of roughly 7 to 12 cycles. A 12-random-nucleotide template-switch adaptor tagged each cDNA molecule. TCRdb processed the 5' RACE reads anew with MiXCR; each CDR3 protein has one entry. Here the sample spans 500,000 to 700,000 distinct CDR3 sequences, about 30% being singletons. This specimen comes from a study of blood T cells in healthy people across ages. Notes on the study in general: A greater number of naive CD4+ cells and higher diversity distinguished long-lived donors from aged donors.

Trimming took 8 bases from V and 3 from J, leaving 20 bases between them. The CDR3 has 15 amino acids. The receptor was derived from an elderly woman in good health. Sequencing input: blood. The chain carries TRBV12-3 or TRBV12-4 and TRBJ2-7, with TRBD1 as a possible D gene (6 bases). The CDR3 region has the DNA TGTGCCAGCGCCTGGGATTCAGGGGATTACTACGAGCAGTACTTC. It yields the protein CASAWDSGDYYEQYF.